Presented here are 12 T cell receptor beta chains from one specimen sequenced in a study of OX40 agonist ivuxolimab in advanced cancers. Clones were sequenced by immunoSEQ multiplex PCR, and TCRdb holds only the in-frame ones, with some missing. The table has more than 55,000 clones, about 88% seen once; the top ten hold over 0.65%. The source was CD4+ or CD8+ T cells sorted from blood, collected in a trial of the OX40 agonist ivuxolimab. All receptors derive from an adult with an advanced solid tumor such as melanoma, head and neck, liver or kidney cancer.

The chain carries TRBV19 and TRBJ2-5, with D maybe TRBD2 (6 bases). Germline lookup yields CDR1 LNHDA and CDR2 SQIVND (reference sequence). The CDR3 has 13 amino acids. V was shortened by 4 bases and J by 1 base, with 7 bases between the two germline ends. CDR3 in amino acids: CASSTGGQETQYF. The CDR3 DNA is TGTGCCAGTAGTACCGGGGGCCAAGAGACCCAGTACTTC. The full variable domain, rest sourced from reference TRBV19 and TRBJ2-5, is DGGITQSPKYLFRKEGQNVTLSCEQNLNHDAMYWYRQDPGQGLRLIYYSQIVNDFQKGDIAEGYSVSREKKESFPLTVTSAQKNPTAFYLCASSTGGQETQYFGPGTRLLVL.

The rearrangement links TRBV6-5 to TRBJ2-7, with a possible D match to TRBD1 (6 bases). Trimming shortened V by 2 bases and J by 2 bases, and 16 bases separated the two germline ends. The CDR3 covers 16 residues. CDR1 is MNHEY, CDR2 SVGAGI, per germline. CDR3 in DNA: TGTGCCAGCAGTTACAGGGGGTCCCTCGAACCCTACGAGCAGTACTTC. As protein: CASSYRGSLEPYEQYF.

J is TRBJ1-3 and V is TRBV19; tentatively, D is TRBD1 (6 bases). The germline CDR1 and CDR2 sequences are LNHDA and SQIVND (reference sequence). The CDR3 length is 14 residues. The V gene lost 6 bases and the J gene lost 0 bases, with 9 bases spanning the gap. The CDR3 loop reads CASRSGDSGNTIYF. The CDR3 bases are TGTGCCAGTAGGTCAGGGGACTCTGGAAACACCATATATTTT.

The chain employs TRBV7-2 and TRBJ2-5, with 8 bases lining up with TRBD2. The CDR3 is 16 residues long. With 1 base clipped from V and 1 base from J, the junction kept 5 bases outside the gene matches. Germline V gene sequence: CDR1 SGHTA, CDR2 FQGNSA. The CDR3 DNA sequence: TGTGCCAGCAGCTTAGGCCGAGCGGGGGCCCAAGAGACCCAGTACTTC. It codes for CASSLGRAGAQETQYF.

DNA for the CDR3: TGTGCCAGCAGCTCAGGACTAGCGGGGAGCGGGGAGCTGTTTTTT. The encoded protein is CASSSGLAGSGELFF. This chain connects TRBV5-4 to TRBJ2-2, with 12 positions matching TRBD2. This CDR3 spans 15 amino acids. V trimming: 3 bases; J trimming: 7 bases; junction bases outside the gene matches: 4. CDR1 and CDR2 from the germline V gene are SGHNT and YYREEE (reference sequence).

The V and J genes are TRBV4-3 and TRBJ1-1; D is uncertain. V was cut by 8 bases and J by 2 bases, with 12 bases left in between. The germline V gene encodes CDR1 LGHNA and CDR2 YSLEER. The CDR3 runs 13 residues. CDR3 loop: CASSLGLNTEAFF. Here the CDR3 DNA reads TGCGCCAGCTCCCTCGGCCTTAACACTGAAGCTTTCTTT.

V is TRBV7-3 and J is TRBJ2-1; either TRBD1 or TRBD2 may supply D (6 bases each). V was trimmed by 5 bases and J by 1 base, leaving 12 bases between them. The CDR3 length is 15 residues. Germline V gene data show CDR1 as SGHTA and CDR2 as FQGTGA. The CDR3 coding sequence is TGTGCCAGCAGCCCCGGGGGCGTGTCCTACAATGAGCAGTTCTTC. Its protein product is CASSPGGVSYNEQFF.

This sequence joins TRBV7-2 and TRBJ1-3, with D hard to call. Germline V gene lookup returns CDR1 SGHTA and CDR2 FQGNSA. Deletions cut 1 base from V and 1 base from J, with 11 bases between. This CDR3 comprises 16 residues. The CDR3 region is CASSLGGILSGNTIYF. The CDR3 bases are TGTGCCAGCAGCTTAGGAGGGATATTATCTGGAAACACCATATATTTT.

The chain carries TRBV7-2 and TRBJ2-1; 9 bases agree with TRBD2. V lost 2 bases, J lost 6 bases, and 11 bases stayed unmatched. Per germline, CDR1 SGHTA and CDR2 FQGNSA. CDR3 length equals 17 residues. The CDR3 bases are TGTGCCAGCAGCTTATTCTCGGCGACTAGCGGACTCAATGAGCAGTTCTTC. Translation: CASSLFSATSGLNEQFF.

This clone came up a few times. The chain combines TRBV5-1 with TRBJ2-5; tentatively, D is TRBD2 (6 bases). The CDR3 loop spans 14 amino acids. Trimming shortened V by 2 bases and J by 1 base, and 9 bases separated the two germline ends. Germline CDR1 SGHRS, CDR2 YFSETQ. The CDR3: CASSFGRGQETQYF. In nucleotides, the CDR3 is TGCGCCAGCAGCTTCGGGCGGGGCCAAGAGACCCAGTACTTC. Drawing the rest from reference TRBV5-1 and TRBJ2-5, the complete variable domain is KAGVTQTPRYLIKTRGQQVTLSCSPISGHRSVSWYQQTPGQGLQFLFEYFSETQRNKGNFPGRFSGRQFSNSRSEMNVSTLELGDSALYLCASSFGRGQETQYFGPGTRLLVL.

The V gene is TRBV7-2, the J gene TRBJ2-6; D gene uncertain. Trimming took 1 base from V and 2 from J, leaving 6 bases between them. The CDR3 length is 15 residues. Germline V gene lookup returns CDR1 SGHTA and CDR2 FQGNSA. The CDR3 DNA sequence: TGTGCCAGCAGCTTAGGAGGTACTGGGGCCAACGTCCTGACTTTC. Its protein is CASSLGGTGANVLTF.

Regarding this clone: This sample includes further DNA sequences coding for the same CDR3. The chain couples TRBV7-6 to TRBJ2-2; possible D gene TRBD1, 6 bases. The CDR3 has 14 residues. The germline gives CDR1 SGHVS, CDR2 FNYEAQ. V dropped 5 bases and J dropped 6 bases, with 13 bases sitting between them. As DNA, the CDR3 is TGTGCCAGCAGCCTACTACAGGGATCCGGGGAGCTGTTTTTT. Residues: CASSLLQGSGELFF. The entire variable domain, with the rest obtained from reference TRBV7-6 and TRBJ2-2, is as follows: GAGVSQSPRYKVTKRGQDVALRCDPISGHVSLYWYRQALGQGPEFLTYFNYEAQQDKSGLPNDRFSAERPEGSISTLTIQRTEQRDSAMYRCASSLLQGSGELFFGEGSRLTVL.